This entry describes one T cell receptor (beta chain). Its antigen is not known. In germline, CDR1 is WSHSY, CDR2 SAAADI. V lost 3 bases and J lost 3; bases outside the gene matches: 9. The CDR3 runs to 17 residues. These data originate in a study of early T cells in non-severe SARS-CoV-2 infection. Study at large: RNA in bulk from unsorted whole blood was sequenced, and chains were unpaired. Study-level points and caveats: VDJdb-based matching was biased toward anti-spike CD8 responses and missed private and CD4 specificities.

Unique molecular identifiers were added to individual cDNA molecules. TCRdb re-called the 5' RACE reads through MiXCR, storing one row per CDR3 protein. The sample carries about 99,000 distinct CDR3 sequences, 16% recorded once. The TCR originated in an adult who was a healthcare worker with PCR-confirmed SARS-CoV-2 infection or an uninfected control (not recorded which). The sample taken for sequencing was whole blood. The chain links TRBV10-2 to TRBJ2-4; 9 bases fit TRBD2. In DNA form, the CDR3 reads TGCGCCAGCAGTGACATAGCGGGAGAGAGGGTCAAAAACATTCAGTACTTC. Encoded protein: CASSDIAGERVKNIQYF.